Sequencing of this T cell receptor beta chain was carried out in a study of spatial heterogeneity in lung cancer. Whole-study context: Detection of beta-chain sequences consistently exceeded that of alpha-chain sequences. Bulk RNA-seq from matched material yielded a T cell module score that correlated strongly with TCR transcript counts in tumor regions. Broader study findings: Tumor T-cell coverage was an estimated 7% or so for alpha and 12% to 15% for beta chains. Tumor mutation count correlated with how many alpha and beta TCRs expanded intratumorally.

Time point indicated: sample taken at primary tumor resection. Whole RNA, isolated from tumor, nontumor lung or frozen PBMC, was sequenced without prior sorting. TCRdb re-called the 5' RACE reads with MiXCR, one entry per CDR3 protein. In the table there are around 18,000 distinct CDR3 sequences, about 5.8% of which are singletons. This clonotype has ten or more counts. Its target is not known. V gave up 3 bases and J gave up 7 bases; unmatched junction bases: 6. There are 15 residues in the CDR3. Looked up from germline, CDR1 is SGHAT and CDR2 is FQDESV (reference sequence). Sample: lung tumor tissue, taken at surgery. V is TRBV11-1 and J is TRBJ1-6; 7 bases line up with TRBD1. This receptor was taken from a female donor with early-stage non-small cell lung cancer. The CDR3 nucleotides read TGTGCCAGCAGCTTTATCACAGGGGCCAATTCACCCCTCCACTTT. Amino acids: CASSFITGANSPLHF. The full variable domain, rest sourced from reference TRBV11-1 and TRBJ1-6, is EAEVAQSPRYKITEKSQAVAFWCDPISGHATLYWYRQILGQGPELLVQFQDESVVDDSQLPKDRFSAERLKGVDSTLKIQPAELGDSAMYLCASSFITGANSPLHFGNGTRLTVT.